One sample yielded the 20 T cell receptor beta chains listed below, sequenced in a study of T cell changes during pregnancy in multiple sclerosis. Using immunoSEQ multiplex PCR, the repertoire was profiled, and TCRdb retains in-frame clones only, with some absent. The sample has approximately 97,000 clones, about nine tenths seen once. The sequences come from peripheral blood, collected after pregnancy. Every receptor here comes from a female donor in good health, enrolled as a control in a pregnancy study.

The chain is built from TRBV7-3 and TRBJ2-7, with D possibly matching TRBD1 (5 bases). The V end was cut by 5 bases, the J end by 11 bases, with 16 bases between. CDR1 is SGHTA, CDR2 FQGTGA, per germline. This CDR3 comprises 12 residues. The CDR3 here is CASSPPPGQKYF. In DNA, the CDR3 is TGTGCCAGCAGCCCCCCACCAGGGCAGAAGTACTTC.

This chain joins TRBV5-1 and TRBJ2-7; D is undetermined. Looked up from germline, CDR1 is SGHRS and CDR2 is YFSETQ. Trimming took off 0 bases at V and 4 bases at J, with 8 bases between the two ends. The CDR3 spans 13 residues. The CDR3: CASSLAQSYEQYF. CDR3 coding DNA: TGCGCCAGCAGCTTGGCACAGTCGTACGAGCAGTACTTC.

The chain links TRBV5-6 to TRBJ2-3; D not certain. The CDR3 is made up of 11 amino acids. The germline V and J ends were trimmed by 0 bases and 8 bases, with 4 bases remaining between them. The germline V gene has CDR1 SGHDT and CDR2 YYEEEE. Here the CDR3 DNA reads TGTGCCAGCAGCTTGGGAGGTACGCAGTATTTT. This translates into CASSLGGTQYF.

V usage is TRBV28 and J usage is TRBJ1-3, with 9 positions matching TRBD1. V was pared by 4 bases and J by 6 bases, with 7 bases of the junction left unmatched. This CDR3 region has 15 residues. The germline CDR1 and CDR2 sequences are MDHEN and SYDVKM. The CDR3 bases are TGTGCCAGCAGTTCCACCGGACAGGGGACAAACACCATATATTTT. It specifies CASSSTGQGTNTIYF.

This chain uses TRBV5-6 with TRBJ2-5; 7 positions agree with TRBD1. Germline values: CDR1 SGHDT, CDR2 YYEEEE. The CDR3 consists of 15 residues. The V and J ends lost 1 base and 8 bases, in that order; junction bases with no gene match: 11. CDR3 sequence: CASSLMGQRGSTQYF. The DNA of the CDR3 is TGTGCCAGCAGCTTGATGGGACAGAGGGGATCTACCCAGTACTTC.

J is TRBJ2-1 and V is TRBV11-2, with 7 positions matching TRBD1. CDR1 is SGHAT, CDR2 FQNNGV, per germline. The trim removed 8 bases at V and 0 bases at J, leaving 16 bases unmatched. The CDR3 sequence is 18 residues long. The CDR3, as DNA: TGTGCCAGCCTCACAGGGGACCCAGGACTCAGCTCCTACAATGAGCAGTTCTTC. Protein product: CASLTGDPGLSSYNEQFF.

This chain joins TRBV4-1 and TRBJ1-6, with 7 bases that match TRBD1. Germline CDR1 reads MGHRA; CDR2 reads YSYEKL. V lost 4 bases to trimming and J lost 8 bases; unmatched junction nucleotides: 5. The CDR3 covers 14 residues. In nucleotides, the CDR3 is TGCGCCAGCAGCCTCGACAGGGTGTATTCACCCCTCCACTTT. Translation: CASSLDRVYSPLHF.

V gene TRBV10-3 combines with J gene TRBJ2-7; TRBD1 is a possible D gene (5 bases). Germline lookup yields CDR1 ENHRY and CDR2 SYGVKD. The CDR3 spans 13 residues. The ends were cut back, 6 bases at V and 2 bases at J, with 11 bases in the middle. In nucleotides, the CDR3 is TGTGCCATCAGACAGGCCTCAACCTACGAGCAGTACTTC. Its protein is CAIRQASTYEQYF.

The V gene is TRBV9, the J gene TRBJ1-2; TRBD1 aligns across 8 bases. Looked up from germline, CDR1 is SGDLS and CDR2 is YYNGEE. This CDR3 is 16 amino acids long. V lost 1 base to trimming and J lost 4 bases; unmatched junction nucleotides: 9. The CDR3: CASSVSGQGMVYGYTF. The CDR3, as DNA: TGTGCCAGCAGCGTATCCGGACAGGGTATGGTCTATGGCTACACCTTC.

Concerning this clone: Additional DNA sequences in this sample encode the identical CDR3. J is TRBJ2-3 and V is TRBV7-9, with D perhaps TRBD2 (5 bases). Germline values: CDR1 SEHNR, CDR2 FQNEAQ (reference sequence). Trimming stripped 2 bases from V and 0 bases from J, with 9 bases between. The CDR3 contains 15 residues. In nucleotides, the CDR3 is TGTGCCAGCAGCTTATCGGGATCTAGCACAGATACGCAGTATTTT. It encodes CASSLSGSSTDTQYF.

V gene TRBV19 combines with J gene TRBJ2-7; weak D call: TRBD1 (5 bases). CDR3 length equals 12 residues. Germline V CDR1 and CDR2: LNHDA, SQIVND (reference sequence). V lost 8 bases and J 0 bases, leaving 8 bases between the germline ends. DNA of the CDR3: TGTGCCAGTGAGGACAACTCCTACGAGCAGTACTTC. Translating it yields CASEDNSYEQYF.

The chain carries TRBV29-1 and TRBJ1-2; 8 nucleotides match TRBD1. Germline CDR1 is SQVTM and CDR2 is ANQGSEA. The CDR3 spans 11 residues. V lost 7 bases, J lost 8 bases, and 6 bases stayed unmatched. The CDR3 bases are TGCAGCGCGGGACAGGAGGAGGGCTACACCTTC. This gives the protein CSAGQEEGYTF.

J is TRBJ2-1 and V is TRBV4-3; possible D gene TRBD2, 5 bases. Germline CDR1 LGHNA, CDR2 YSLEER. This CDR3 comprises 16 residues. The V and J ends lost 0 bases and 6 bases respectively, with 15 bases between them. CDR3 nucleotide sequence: TGCGCCAGCAGCCAAGACTGGGGAGTCAGAGGCAATGAGCAGTTCTTC. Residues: CASSQDWGVRGNEQFF.

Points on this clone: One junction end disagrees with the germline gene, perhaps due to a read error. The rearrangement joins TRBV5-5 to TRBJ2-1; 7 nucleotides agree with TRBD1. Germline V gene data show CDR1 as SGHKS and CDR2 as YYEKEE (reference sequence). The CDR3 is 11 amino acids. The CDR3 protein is CASRYHRGWIF. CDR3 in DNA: TGTGCCAGCAGGTATCACAGGGGATGGATCTTC. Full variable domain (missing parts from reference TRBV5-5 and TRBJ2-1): DAGVTQSPTHLIKTRGQQVTLRCSPISGHKSVSWYQQVLGQGPQFIFQYYEKEERGRGNFPDRFSARQFPNYSSELNVNALLLGDSALYLCASRYHRGWIFGPGTRLTVL.

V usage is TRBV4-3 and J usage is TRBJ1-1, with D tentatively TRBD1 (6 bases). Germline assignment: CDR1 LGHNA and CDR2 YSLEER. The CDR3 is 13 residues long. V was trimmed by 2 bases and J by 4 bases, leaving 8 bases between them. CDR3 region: CASSQQGFTEAFF. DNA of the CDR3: TGCGCCAGCAGCCAACAGGGGTTCACTGAAGCTTTCTTT.

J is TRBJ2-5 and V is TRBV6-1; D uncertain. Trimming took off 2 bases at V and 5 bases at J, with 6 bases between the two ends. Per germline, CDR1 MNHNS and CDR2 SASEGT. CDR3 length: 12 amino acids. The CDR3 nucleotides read TGTGCCAGCAGTGAATTCAGGGAGACCCAGTACTTC. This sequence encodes CASSEFRETQYF.

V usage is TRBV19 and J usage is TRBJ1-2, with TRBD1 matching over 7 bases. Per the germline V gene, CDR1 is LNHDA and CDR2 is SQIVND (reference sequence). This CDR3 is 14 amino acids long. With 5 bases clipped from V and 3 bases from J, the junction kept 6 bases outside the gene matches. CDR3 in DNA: TGTGCCAGTAGTTTAGCCGGGACAGACTATGGCTACACCTTC. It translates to CASSLAGTDYGYTF.

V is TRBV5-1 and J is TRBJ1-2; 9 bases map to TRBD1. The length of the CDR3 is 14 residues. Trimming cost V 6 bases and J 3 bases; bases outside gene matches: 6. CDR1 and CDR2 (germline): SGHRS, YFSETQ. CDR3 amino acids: CASTGTGLDYGYTF. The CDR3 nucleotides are TGCGCCAGCACCGGGACAGGGTTGGACTATGGCTACACCTTC.

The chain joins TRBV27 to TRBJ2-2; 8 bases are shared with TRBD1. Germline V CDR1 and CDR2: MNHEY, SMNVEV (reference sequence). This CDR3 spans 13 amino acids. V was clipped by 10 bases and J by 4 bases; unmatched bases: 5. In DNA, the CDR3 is TGTGCCACTAGGGACAGGCTCACCGGGGAGCTGTTTTTT. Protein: CATRDRLTGELFF.

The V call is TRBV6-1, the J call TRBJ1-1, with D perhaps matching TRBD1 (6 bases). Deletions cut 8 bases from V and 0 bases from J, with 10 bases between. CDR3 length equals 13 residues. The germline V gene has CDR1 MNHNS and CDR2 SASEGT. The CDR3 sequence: CASRRDMNTEAFF. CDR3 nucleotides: TGTGCCAGCCGCCGGGACATGAACACTGAAGCTTTCTTT.